What follows describes a single TCR beta chain. The CDR3 is 14 amino acids. Between the trimmed V and J ends, which lost 3 bases and 3 bases, there was a span of 9 bases. From germline, CDR1 is PRHDT and CDR2 FYEKMQ (reference sequence). This sample is drawn from a study of blood T cell repertoires in COVID-19. The protocol was immunoSEQ multiplex PCR, while the TCRdb copy is restricted to in-frame clones and leaves out a portion. The table lists some 50,000 clones, around four fifths of them singletons. The sequence was collected from a man aged 35 to 55 with acute or convalescent COVID-19. The V and J genes are TRBV13 and TRBJ1-5; possibly TRBD1 for D (6 bases). Sequenced input: peripheral blood. As DNA, the CDR3 is TGTGCCAGCAGCTTTCAGGGGAACAATCAGCCCCAGCATTTT. This codes for CASSFQGNNQPQHF.